Sequencing of this T cell receptor beta chain was carried out in a study of T cell responses to AZD1222 COVID-19 vaccine. Trimming shortened V by 5 bases and J by 7 bases, and 12 bases separated the two germline ends. This CDR3 has 12 residues. The germline CDR1 and CDR2 sequences are SGHAT and FQNNGV. Assay used: immunoSEQ multiplex PCR; TCRdb lists only in-frame clones, some missing. The sample has under 150,000 clones; under 95% are singletons. V and J are TRBV11-2 and TRBJ2-7; possible D gene TRBD2, 5 bases. The source of this sequence is an adult in good health. The sample consisted of peripheral blood, taken on day 0 of AZD1222 vaccination. CDR3 nucleotides: TGTGCCAGCAGCGTATCCGGGAATGAGCAGTACTTC. Translating it yields CASSVSGNEQYF.